One T cell receptor (beta chain) is described in this entry. Its matching antigen is unknown. The sample is drawn from a study of T-cell reconstitution after alpha-beta-depleted transplantation in children. Using unique molecular identifiers, the investigators prepared the TCRbeta library. TCRdb called the PCR reads again in MiXCR, with one record for every CDR3 protein. The sample shows more than 120,000 distinct CDR3 sequences, 7.5% to 9% of them seen only once. Germline values: CDR1 SGHTA, CDR2 FQGNSA. This CDR3 has 15 amino acids. Losses at the gene ends were 3 bases for V and 5 bases for J; bases not matched to a gene: 8. Study-level findings and limits: Several hundred rapidly expanded clones from non-depleted graft cells reportedly supplied alpha-beta T cells about two months post-transplant.

The chain joins TRBV7-2 to TRBJ2-3, with 7 bases identical to TRBD1. This sequence originates from a female patient aged 2-9 years who had a stem cell transplant for congenital amegakaryocytic thrombocytopenia, so the T cells may come from the graft donor. Sequenced material: PBMCs, mostly from graft donor cells, taken 180 days after TCRalphabeta/CD19-depleted stem cell transplant. CDR3 residues: CASSLTAGGIDTQYF. The CDR3 nucleotides are TGTGCCAGCAGCTTGACGGCAGGGGGTATAGATACGCAGTATTTT.